Presented here are 12 T cell receptor beta chains from one specimen sequenced in a study of PD-L1 blockade in urothelial cancer. The time point is: pretreatment peripheral blood. Here immunoSEQ multiplex PCR was the method, and the copy in TCRdb shows in-frame clones only, minus some. The sample consists of 70,000 to 75,000 clones, roughly 90% of them appearing once. The source was PBMCs, collected around atezolizumab (anti-PD-L1) treatment. These receptors were taken from a man in his 70s with urothelial cancer.

The rearrangement links TRBV5-1 to TRBJ1-1, with 8 bases lining up with TRBD1. Germline V gene lookup returns CDR1 SGHRS and CDR2 YFSETQ. CDR3 length equals 14 residues. The junction had 6 bases not matched to a gene; V was cut back by 4 bases and J by 4 bases. This chain's CDR3 is CASSVLTGGTEAFF. The CDR3 coding sequence is TGCGCCAGCAGCGTTCTTACAGGGGGCACTGAAGCTTTCTTT. The whole variable domain, filled in from reference TRBV5-1 and TRBJ1-1, reads KAGVTQTPRYLIKTRGQQVTLSCSPISGHRSVSWYQQTPGQGLQFLFEYFSETQRNKGNFPGRFSGRQFSNSRSEMNVSTLELGDSALYLCASSVLTGGTEAFFGQGTRLTVV.

The chain recombines TRBV28 with TRBJ2-7; a possible D gene is TRBD2 (5 bases). This CDR3 is 15 amino acids long. Germline lookup yields CDR1 MDHEN and CDR2 SYDVKM. The V gene lost 3 bases and the J gene lost 0 bases, with 12 bases spanning the gap. DNA for the CDR3: TGTGCCAGCAGTTTCTGGTCGGGAAACTCCTACGAGCAGTACTTC. Amino acids: CASSFWSGNSYEQYF.

The chain joins TRBV6-1 to TRBJ2-5; no clear D gene. CDR3 length equals 14 residues. Trimming stripped 7 bases from V and 5 bases from J, with 17 bases between. Germline CDR1 is MNHNS and CDR2 is SASEGT. As DNA, the CDR3 is TGTGCCAGCAACCCAACCCCCGTTCAGGAGACCCAGTACTTC. Translating gives CASNPTPVQETQYF.

The gene calls are TRBV4-2 and TRBJ2-1; 12 bases match TRBD2. CDR3 size: 20 residues. Germline V gene sequence: CDR1 LGHNA, CDR2 YNFKEQ. The trim removed 3 bases at V and 0 bases at J, leaving 12 bases unmatched. CDR3: CASSHPTRLAGDHSYNEQFF. CDR3 nucleotide sequence: TGTGCCAGCAGCCACCCCACCCGACTAGCGGGAGACCACTCCTACAATGAGCAGTTCTTC.

Notes on this clone: At one of its ends the junction is not consistent with the germline gene, which may arise from a read error. The chain recombines TRBV6-5 with TRBJ2-3; 9 bases agree with TRBD2. In germline, CDR1 is MNHEY, CDR2 SVGAGI. This CDR3 has 13 amino acids. The CDR3 bases are TGTGCCAGCAGTTACTCGGTAGCGGGAGCTGTGGATTTT. Its translation is CASSYSVAGAVDF.

The chain has TRBV5-6 and TRBJ1-2, with 8 nucleotides matching TRBD1. The CDR3 is made up of 15 amino acids. Germline V gives CDR1 SGHDT, CDR2 YYEEEE. J lost 0 bases, V lost 3 bases, and 4 bases had no gene match. CDR3 loop: CASSWDRLTNYGYTF. CDR3 bases: TGTGCCAGCAGCTGGGACAGGCTCACTAACTATGGCTACACCTTC. Looking up the rest from reference TRBV5-6 and TRBJ1-2 gives the full variable domain: DAGVTQSPTHLIKTRGQQVTLRCSPKSGHDTVSWYQQALGQGPQFIFQYYEEEERQRGNFPDRFSGHQFPNYSSELNVNALLLGDSALYLCASSWDRLTNYGYTFGSGTRLTVV.

The rearrangement uses TRBV29-1 and TRBJ2-7, with D possibly matching TRBD1 (5 bases). With 5 bases removed from V and 5 bases from J, the gap between germline ends came to 13 bases. Germline-derived CDR1 and CDR2 are SQVTM and ANQGSEA. This CDR3 is built from 12 residues. The CDR3 here is CSVSGLLDEQYF. CDR3 DNA sequence: TGCAGCGTTTCAGGGCTGCTGGACGAGCAGTACTTC.

This clone was counted a single time. V and J are TRBV5-1 and TRBJ2-3, with 9 bases matching TRBD2. The V gene end was trimmed by 3 bases and the J gene end by 5 bases; junction bases not matched to a gene: 13. Germline CDR1 reads SGHRS; CDR2 reads YFSETQ. There are 17 residues in the CDR3. CDR3 in DNA: TGCGCCAGCAGCTCACTGCCTGGCGGGAGGGCCAAAGATACGCAGTATTTT. Amino acids: CASSSLPGGRAKDTQYF.

This chain uses TRBV5-4 with TRBJ2-1, with 13 bases aligning to TRBD2. The germline CDR1 and CDR2 sequences are SGHNT and YYREEE (reference sequence). V was clipped by 4 bases and J by 4 bases; unmatched bases: 2. This CDR3 spans 15 amino acids. CDR3 DNA: TGTGCCAGCAGCACGACTAGCGGGAGGTACAATGAGCAGTTCTTC. As protein: CASSTTSGRYNEQFF.

The rearrangement joins TRBV18 to TRBJ1-1; D perhaps matches TRBD1 (6 bases). Trimming removed 3 bases at V and 4 bases at J, with 12 bases between. The CDR3 sequence is 14 residues long. Germline CDR1 reads KGHSH; CDR2 reads LQKENI. CDR3 DNA: TGTGCCAGCTCACCGGCCCAGGGGAGCACTGAAGCTTTCTTT. Translating gives CASSPAQGSTEAFF.

J is TRBJ2-3 and V is TRBV19; D is perhaps TRBD2 (6 bases). The CDR3 is 14 amino acids. Between the trimmed V and J ends, which lost 5 bases and 4 bases, there was a span of 13 bases. CDR1 and CDR2 (germline): LNHDA, SQIVND (reference sequence). Here the CDR3 DNA reads TGTGCCAGTAGTGCCCGGGGGATAGCAGATACGCAGTATTTT. Translated: CASSARGIADTQYF. The full variable domain, in which reference TRBV19 and TRBJ2-3 provide the parts outside the CDR3, is DGGITQSPKYLFRKEGQNVTLSCEQNLNHDAMYWYRQDPGQGLRLIYYSQIVNDFQKGDIAEGYSVSREKKESFPLTVTSAQKNPTAFYLCASSARGIADTQYFGPGTRLTVL.

The chain has TRBV19 and TRBJ2-1; tentatively, D is TRBD2 (6 bases). Per germline, CDR1 LNHDA and CDR2 SQIVND (reference sequence). The germline V and J ends were trimmed by 5 bases and 3 bases, with 17 bases remaining between them. CDR3 length: 16 amino acids. This CDR3 reads CASSLLDGRDYNEQFF. In DNA, the CDR3 is TGTGCCAGTAGTCTCCTCGATGGGCGGGACTACAATGAGCAGTTCTTC. Based on the CDR3 plus reference TRBV19 and TRBJ2-1, the full variable domain is DGGITQSPKYLFRKEGQNVTLSCEQNLNHDAMYWYRQDPGQGLRLIYYSQIVNDFQKGDIAEGYSVSREKKESFPLTVTSAQKNPTAFYLCASSLLDGRDYNEQFFGPGTRLTVL.